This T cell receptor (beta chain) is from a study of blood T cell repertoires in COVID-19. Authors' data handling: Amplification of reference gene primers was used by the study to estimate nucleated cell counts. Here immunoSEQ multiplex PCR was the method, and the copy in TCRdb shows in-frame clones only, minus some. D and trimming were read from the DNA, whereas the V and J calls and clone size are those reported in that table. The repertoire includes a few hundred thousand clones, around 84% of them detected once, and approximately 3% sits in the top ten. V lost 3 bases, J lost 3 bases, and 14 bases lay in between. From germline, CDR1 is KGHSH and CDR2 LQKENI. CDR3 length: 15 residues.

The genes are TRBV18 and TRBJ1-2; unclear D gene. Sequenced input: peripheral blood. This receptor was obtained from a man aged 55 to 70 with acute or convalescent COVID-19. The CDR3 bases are TGTGCCAGCTCACCGGGCGTTGACCGCTACTATGGCTACACCTTC. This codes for CASSPGVDRYYGYTF.